What follows are 24 T cell receptor beta chains derived from one specimen sequenced in a study of memory CD8 T cells in hepatitis C reinfection. The assay was immunoSEQ multiplex PCR, and TCRdb's table has in-frame clones only and misses some. The data hold 5,000 to 6,500 clones, with approximately 92% observed a single time. As for time point: pre-reinfection, 55 to 20 weeks before reinfection detection. TCR sequencing was done directly ex vivo on sorted cells, without expansion in vitro. Material for sequencing was naive CD8+ T cells sorted from blood. Receptors originate from a man over 45 with hepatitis C virus infection.

The chain recombines TRBV28 with TRBJ1-1, with D hard to call. Germline V CDR1 and CDR2: MDHEN, SYDVKM. V dropped 5 bases and J dropped 4 bases, with 8 bases sitting between them. The CDR3 sequence is 12 residues long. The CDR3 nucleotides read TGTGCCAGCAGTCTGAGTGTCACTGAAGCTTTCTTT. Translated: CASSLSVTEAFF. Full variable domain (remainder filled in from reference TRBV28 and TRBJ1-1): DVKVTQSSRYLVKRTGEKVFLECVQDMDHENMFWYRQDPGLGLRLIYFSYDVKMKEKGDIPEGYSVSREKKERFSLILESASTNQTSMYLCASSLSVTEAFFGQGTRLTVV.

V is TRBV4-1 and J is TRBJ1-1; TRBD1 is a possible D gene (6 bases). Germline CDR1 MGHRA, CDR2 YSYEKL. V was pared by 5 bases and J by 8 bases, with 15 bases between. The CDR3 has 13 residues. CDR3: CASSAGAHPEAFF. As DNA, the CDR3 is TGCGCCAGCAGCGCAGGGGCGCATCCAGAAGCTTTCTTT.

The rearrangement links TRBV27 to TRBJ1-1, with 8 bases matching TRBD1. Germline values: CDR1 MNHEY, CDR2 SMNVEV (reference sequence). CDR3 length: 12 residues. V gave up 6 bases and J gave up 8 bases; unmatched junction bases: 5. CDR3 sequence reads: CASSPTGAEAFF. The CDR3 bases are TGTGCCAGCAGCCCGACAGGGGCAGAAGCTTTCTTT.

The chain recombines TRBV7-9 with TRBJ2-7; D is possibly TRBD2 (5 bases). V was shortened by 5 bases and J by 0 bases, with 14 bases between the two germline ends. Per germline, CDR1 SEHNR and CDR2 FQNEAQ (reference sequence). The CDR3 totals 15 residues. The CDR3 loop reads CASSLVDSSSYEQYF. The CDR3 DNA reads TGTGCCAGCAGCCTAGTGGACTCGAGCTCCTACGAGCAGTACTTC. Combining the CDR3 with reference TRBV7-9 and TRBJ2-7 gives the whole variable domain DTGVSQNPRHKITKRGQNVTFRCDPISEHNRLYWYRQTLGQGPEFLTYFQNEAQLEKSRLLSDRFSAERPKGSFSTLEIQRTEQGDSAMYLCASSLVDSSSYEQYFGPGTRLTVT.

A note on this clone: The CDR3 carries no conserved terminal phenylalanine or tryptophan, so it likely arises from a read error. The limits of the CDR3 on the DNA are not certain, so only TCRdb's listed CDR3 is given. The rearrangement uses TRBV5-4 and TRBJ1-2; TRBD1 reflects the table's D call only, with no check against the DNA. The V gene's germline CDR1 is SGHNT and CDR2 YYREEE (reference sequence). The CDR3 sequence runs 11 residues, both termini included. The CDR3 reads CASSLALRDTE.

The table lists this clone with a few counts. The chain has TRBV7-8 and TRBJ2-3, with 8 nucleotides matching TRBD2. V dropped 8 bases and J dropped 4; count of bases not matched to a gene: 5. Per the germline V gene, CDR1 is SGHVS and CDR2 is FQNEAQ. This CDR3 spans 13 amino acids. In DNA form, the CDR3 reads TGTGCCAGCGGGACTAGAGCCGCAGATACGCAGTATTTT. As protein: CASGTRAADTQYF.

CDR3 residues: CASSSTQAGTDTQYF. CDR3 DNA sequence: TGTGCCAGCAGCTCGACACAAGCGGGCACAGATACGCAGTATTTT. V and J are TRBV7-9 and TRBJ2-3; D is perhaps TRBD2 (5 bases). Germline V lookup: CDR1 SEHNR, CDR2 FQNEAQ (reference sequence). The CDR3 contains 15 residues. Trimming shortened V by 4 bases and J by 1 base, and 12 bases separated the two germline ends.

This chain's CDR3 is CASSYEFGESSNEQFF. CDR3 DNA: TGTGCCAGCAGTTACGAGTTCGGGGAATCTTCCAATGAGCAGTTCTTC. V is TRBV6-5 and J is TRBJ2-1, with D possibly matching TRBD2 (5 bases). The CDR3 runs 16 residues. Germline-derived CDR1 and CDR2 are MNHEY and SVGAGI. V was cut by 2 bases and J by 6 bases, with 17 bases left in between.

The chain combines TRBV7-6 with TRBJ2-7; 8 bases are a match to TRBD1. Trimming at V came to 1 base and at J to 1 base, leaving 3 bases not matched to a gene. This CDR3 region has 15 residues. CDR1 is SGHVS, CDR2 FNYEAQ, per germline. The CDR3 spells CASSLEQGVSYEQYF. CDR3 in DNA: TGTGCCAGCAGCTTAGAACAGGGGGTTTCCTACGAGCAGTACTTC.

The chain uses TRBV4-1 and TRBJ2-7; 9 bases agree with TRBD2. CDR1 MGHRA and CDR2 YSYEKL come from the germline V gene. V lost 2 bases, J lost 0 bases, and 2 bases stayed unmatched. The CDR3 runs 15 residues. In DNA form, the CDR3 reads TGCGCCAGCAGCCAAAAGACTAGCGGCTCCTACGAGCAGTACTTC. Translated, it gives CASSQKTSGSYEQYF.

The chain recombines TRBV9 with TRBJ2-7, with TRBD1 identical over 7 bases. The CDR3 consists of 15 residues. Germline CDR1 reads SGDLS; CDR2 reads YYNGEE. V was pared by 1 base and J by 2 bases, with 6 bases of the junction left unmatched. The CDR3 sequence: CASSVRWDSTYEQYF. For the CDR3, the DNA is TGTGCCAGCAGCGTACGCTGGGACAGCACCTACGAGCAGTACTTC.

J is TRBJ2-3 and V is TRBV30; TRBD2 matches 8 bases. Per germline, CDR1 GTSNPN and CDR2 SVGIG (reference sequence). This CDR3 has 15 residues. V shed 5 bases, J shed 4 bases, and the junction held 11 bases outside the gene matches. The CDR3 loop is CAWGGLASTPDTQYF. For the CDR3, the DNA is TGTGCCTGGGGAGGACTAGCATCGACCCCAGATACGCAGTATTTT.

The rearrangement links TRBV7-9 to TRBJ2-2; D gene ambiguous. V lost 10 bases to trimming and J lost 4 bases, with 7 bases between them. The germline gives CDR1 SEHNR, CDR2 FQNEAQ (reference sequence). This CDR3 comprises 11 residues. CDR3 bases: TGTGCCACCCCGGGCACCGGGGAGCTGTTTTTT. Protein: CATPGTGELFF.

The chain links TRBV19 to TRBJ2-3; D ambiguous. Looked up from germline, CDR1 is LNHDA and CDR2 is SQIVND (reference sequence). The V and J ends lost 3 bases and 5 bases respectively, with 3 bases between them. This CDR3 comprises 11 residues. CDR3 coding DNA: TGTGCCAGTAGTATCGGAGATACGCAGTATTTT. Residues: CASSIGDTQYF. The variable domain in full, with the rest retrieved from reference TRBV19 and TRBJ2-3, is DGGITQSPKYLFRKEGQNVTLSCEQNLNHDAMYWYRQDPGQGLRLIYYSQIVNDFQKGDIAEGYSVSREKKESFPLTVTSAQKNPTAFYLCASSIGDTQYFGPGTRLTVL.

The chain combines TRBV6-7 with TRBJ1-4, with TRBD1 matching over 9 bases. TRBV6-7 is an open reading frame whose function is uncertain. The ends lost 2 bases at V and 6 bases at J; junction bases unmatched: 10. The CDR3 sequence is 17 residues long. The CDR3 sequence is CASSYLDRGKIHEKLFF. The CDR3 DNA follows: TGTGCCAGCAGTTACCTCGACAGGGGGAAGATTCATGAAAAACTGTTTTTT.

The CDR3 is CASSLPGVQETQYF. The CDR3 DNA sequence: TGTGCCAGCAGTTTACCGGGGGTTCAAGAGACCCAGTACTTC. V and J are TRBV28 and TRBJ2-5; a possible D gene is TRBD2 (6 bases). Germline loops: CDR1 MDHEN, CDR2 SYDVKM. V lost 2 bases, J lost 2 bases, and 9 bases lay in between. The CDR3 contains 14 residues.

CDR3 DNA sequence: TGTGCCAGCAGCCTTGGACTAGCGGGAGGAGGGACAGATACGCAGTATTTT. Amino acid sequence: CASSLGLAGGGTDTQYF. This chain links TRBV9 with TRBJ2-3; 14 nucleotides line up with TRBD2. The J segment lost 3 bases and the V segment lost 4 bases, leaving 7 bases of the junction unmatched. Looked up from germline, CDR1 is SGDLS and CDR2 is YYNGEE. The CDR3 spans 17 residues.

This chain joins TRBV9 and TRBJ2-7, with 10 bases identical to TRBD2. CDR1 SGDLS and CDR2 YYNGEE come from the germline V gene. CDR3 length: 16 residues. V was clipped by 0 bases and J by 0 bases; unmatched bases: 3. The CDR3 reads CASSVAASGGSYEQYF. CDR3 DNA sequence: TGTGCCAGCAGCGTAGCGGCTAGCGGGGGCTCCTACGAGCAGTACTTC.

This clone was counted once. The chain couples TRBV27 to TRBJ2-1; 9 bases are a match to TRBD1. Germline CDR1 is MNHEY and CDR2 is SMNVEV (reference sequence). The J segment lost 7 bases and the V segment lost 6 bases, leaving 10 bases of the junction unmatched. CDR3 length: 15 amino acids. CDR3 sequence: CASSPLGTGFNEQFF. In DNA, the CDR3 is TGTGCCAGCAGCCCCCTAGGGACAGGGTTTAATGAGCAGTTCTTC.

The CDR3 loop is CASSLTPQREQETQYF. CDR3 DNA sequence: TGCGCCAGCAGCCTAACGCCCCAGCGGGAGCAGGAGACCCAGTACTTC. The genes are TRBV4-1 and TRBJ2-5, with TRBD2 matching over 8 bases. CDR3 length: 16 residues. The germline V gene encodes CDR1 MGHRA and CDR2 YSYEKL. V lost 4 bases, J lost 5 bases, and 12 bases stayed unmatched.

The V gene is TRBV7-9, the J gene TRBJ2-2; D is unresolved. Germline CDR1 is SEHNR and CDR2 is FQNEAQ (reference sequence). The V gene lost 5 bases and the J gene lost 2 bases, with 9 bases spanning the gap. The CDR3 is 14 residues long. CDR3 region: CASSPDTNTGELFF. In DNA form, the CDR3 reads TGTGCCAGCAGCCCAGACACAAACACCGGGGAGCTGTTTTTT.

The J gene is TRBJ1-5, the V gene TRBV7-9; TRBD1 matches 9 bases. The CDR3 spans 15 residues. The germline V gene has CDR1 SEHNR and CDR2 FQNEAQ (reference sequence). Trimming took 5 bases from V and 6 from J; bases not matched to a gene: 8. The DNA of the CDR3 is TGTGCCAGCAGCCCGGGACAGGGTTTGGGTCAGCCCCAGCATTTT. Translating it yields CASSPGQGLGQPQHF.

The J gene is TRBJ2-7, the V gene TRBV9; 9 positions agree with TRBD1. The CDR3 runs to 15 residues. The V gene end was trimmed by 4 bases and the J gene end by 2 bases; junction bases not matched to a gene: 7. CDR1 SGDLS and CDR2 YYNGEE come from the germline V gene. CDR3 protein: CASSLTGGSAYEQYF. The CDR3 DNA is TGTGCCAGCAGCCTAACAGGGGGCTCAGCCTACGAGCAGTACTTC.

The rearrangement joins TRBV5-1 to TRBJ2-1, with 7 bases fitting TRBD2. The CDR3 runs 15 residues. The germline V gene has CDR1 SGHRS and CDR2 YFSETQ. V lost 3 bases to trimming and J lost 2 bases; unmatched junction nucleotides: 5. In DNA, the CDR3 is TGCGCCAGCAGCTACGGGAGCGGGGCCTACAATGAGCAGTTCTTC. Its translation is CASSYGSGAYNEQFF.